This T cell receptor beta chain was captured by sequencing in a study of cytomegalovirus exposure and HLA in healthy donors. This CDR3 region has 15 residues. Germline CDR1 and CDR2: MDHEN and SYDVKM. V was cut by 5 bases and J by 6 bases, with 16 bases left in between. PCR primers comprised 60 Vbeta and 13 Jbeta primers. TCRdb's copy holds only in-frame clones and misses some; the assay was immunoSEQ multiplex PCR. The table has about 120,000 clones, 80% seen once. Points from the study as a whole: In a later analysis, HLA-associated TCR beta chains were more clonally expanded than equally common others.

Details on this clone: The target antigen is unknown.

Material for sequencing was PBMCs. The chain uses TRBV28 and TRBJ1-4; D may be TRBD1 (5 bases). The TCR sequence derives from a female donor in good health and CMV-seropositive. The CDR3 spells CASSPTGGEDEKLFF. The CDR3 coding sequence is TGTGCCAGCAGTCCAACGGGAGGGGAGGATGAAAAACTGTTTTTT.